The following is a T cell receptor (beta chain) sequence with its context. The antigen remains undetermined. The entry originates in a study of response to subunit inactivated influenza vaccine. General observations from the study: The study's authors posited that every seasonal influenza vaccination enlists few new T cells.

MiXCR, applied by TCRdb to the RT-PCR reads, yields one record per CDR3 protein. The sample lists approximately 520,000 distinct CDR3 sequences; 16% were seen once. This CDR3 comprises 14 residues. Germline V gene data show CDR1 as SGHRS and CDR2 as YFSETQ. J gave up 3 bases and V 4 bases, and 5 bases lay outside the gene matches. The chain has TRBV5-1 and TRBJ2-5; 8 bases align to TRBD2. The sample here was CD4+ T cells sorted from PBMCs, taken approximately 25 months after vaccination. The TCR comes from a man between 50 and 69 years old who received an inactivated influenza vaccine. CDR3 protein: CASSPAAGEETQYF. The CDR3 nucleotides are TGCGCCAGCAGCCCGGCAGCGGGGGAAGAGACCCAGTACTTC.